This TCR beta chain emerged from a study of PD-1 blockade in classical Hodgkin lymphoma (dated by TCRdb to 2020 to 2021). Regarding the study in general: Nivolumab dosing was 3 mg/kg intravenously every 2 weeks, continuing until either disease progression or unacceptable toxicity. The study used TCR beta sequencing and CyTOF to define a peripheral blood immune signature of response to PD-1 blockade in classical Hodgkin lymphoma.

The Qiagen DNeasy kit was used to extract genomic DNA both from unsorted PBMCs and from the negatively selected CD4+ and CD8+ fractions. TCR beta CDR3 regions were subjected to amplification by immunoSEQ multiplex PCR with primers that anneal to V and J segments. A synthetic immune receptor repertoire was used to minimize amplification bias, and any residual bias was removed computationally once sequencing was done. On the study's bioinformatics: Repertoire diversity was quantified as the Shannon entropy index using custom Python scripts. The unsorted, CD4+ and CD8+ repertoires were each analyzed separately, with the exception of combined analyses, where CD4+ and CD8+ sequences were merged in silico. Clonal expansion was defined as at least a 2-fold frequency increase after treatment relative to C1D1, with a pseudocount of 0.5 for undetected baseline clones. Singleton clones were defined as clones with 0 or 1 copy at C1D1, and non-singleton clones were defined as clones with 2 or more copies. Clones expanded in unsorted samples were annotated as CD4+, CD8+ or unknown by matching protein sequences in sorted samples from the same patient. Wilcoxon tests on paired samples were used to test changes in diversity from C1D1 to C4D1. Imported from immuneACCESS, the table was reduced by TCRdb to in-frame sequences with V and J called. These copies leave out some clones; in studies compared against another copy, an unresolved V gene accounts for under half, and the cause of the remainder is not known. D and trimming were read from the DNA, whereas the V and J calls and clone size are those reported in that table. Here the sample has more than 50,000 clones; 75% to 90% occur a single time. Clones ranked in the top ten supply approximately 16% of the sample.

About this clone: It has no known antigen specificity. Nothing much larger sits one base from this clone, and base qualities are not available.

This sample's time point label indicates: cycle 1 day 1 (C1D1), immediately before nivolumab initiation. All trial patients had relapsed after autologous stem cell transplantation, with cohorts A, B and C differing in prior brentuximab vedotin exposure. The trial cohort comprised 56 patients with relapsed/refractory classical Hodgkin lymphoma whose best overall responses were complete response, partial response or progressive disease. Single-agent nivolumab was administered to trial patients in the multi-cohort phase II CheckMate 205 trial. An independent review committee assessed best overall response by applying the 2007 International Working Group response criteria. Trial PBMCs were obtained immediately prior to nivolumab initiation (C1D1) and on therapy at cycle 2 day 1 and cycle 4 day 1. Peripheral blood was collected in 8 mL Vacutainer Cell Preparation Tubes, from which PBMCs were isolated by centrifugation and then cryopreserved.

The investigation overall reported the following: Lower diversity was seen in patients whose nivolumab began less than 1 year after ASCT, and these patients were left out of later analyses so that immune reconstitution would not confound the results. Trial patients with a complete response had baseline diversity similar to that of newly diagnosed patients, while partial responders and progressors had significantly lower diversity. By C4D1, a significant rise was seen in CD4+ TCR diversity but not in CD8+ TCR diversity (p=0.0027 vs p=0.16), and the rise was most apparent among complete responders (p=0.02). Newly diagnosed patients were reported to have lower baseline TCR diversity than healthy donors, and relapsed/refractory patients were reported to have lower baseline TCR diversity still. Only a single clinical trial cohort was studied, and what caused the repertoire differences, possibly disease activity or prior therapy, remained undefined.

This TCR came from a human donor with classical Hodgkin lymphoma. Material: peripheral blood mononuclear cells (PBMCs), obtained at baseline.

The bases are TGTGCCAGCGGACTACCTAGCACAGATACGCAGTATTTT. This yields the protein CASGLPSTDTQYF. Recombination joined TRBV2 with TRBJ2-3; the D region possibly corresponds to TRBD2 (6 bases align). The CDR3 contains 13 residues, cysteine and phenylalanine counted. The entry retains the CDR3 DNA only, 39 bases that are in frame from base 1. The junction carries 9 bases between V and J, which are trimmed by 8 bases and 0 bases respectively. According to the germline V gene, CDR1 reads SNHLY and CDR2 reads FYNNEI.